The T cell receptor beta chain under discussion was sequenced for a study of T cells in Graves' hyperthyroidism and ophthalmopathy (dated by TCRdb to about 2019). The study in broad terms: TCR V-J signatures able to tell the groups apart were searched for in a discovery cohort of 100 patients, of whom over 40 had Graves' ophthalmopathy and 55 to 65 had stable Graves' hyperthyroidism. The paper describes TCR Vbeta CDR3 sequencing of about 140 peripheral blood samples, made up of about 41 ophthalmopathy patients, around 78 hyperthyroidism patients and 17 progressor patients. Whether ophthalmopathy could be predicted prospectively was tested in an independent validation cohort made up of under 20 hyperthyroidism patients plus 17 patients who later progressed to ophthalmopathy. Thyroid tissue and blood T-cell repertoires from over 5 Graves' hyperthyroidism patients were also compared in the study. After sampling, hyperthyroidism patients received methimazole starting at 30 mg daily, and ophthalmopathy patients received high-dose intravenous methylprednisolone. The approximately 95 discovery patients were divided at random into training and test sets in a 7:3 ratio.

The study at large found these results: In cross-validation, a model built on a 13 V-J signature told ophthalmopathy apart from stable hyperthyroidism with approximately 90% sensitivity and 81% to 82% specificity, and in testing the same model reached 80%/75%. In validation, the model predicted progression to ophthalmopathy with approximately 71% sensitivity and 72% to 75% specificity, a median of approximately 6.5 months before onset. Sample size was not statistically predetermined, and investigators were not blinded to group allocation. Most expanded thyroid clonotypes (frequency above 0.001) were also detected in blood, suggesting blood repertoires may reflect thyroid immune responses.

The CDR3 covers 14 residues, taking in both the cysteine and the phenylalanine. Only the CDR3 region is kept as DNA, spanning 42 bases read in frame from base 1. V is reduced by 6 bases and J by 0 bases, leaving a spacing of 8 bases between them. CDR1 and CDR2 are read off the germline V gene as SNHLY and FYNNEI. Any patient with an uncontrolled infection, another autoimmune disease, pregnancy or lactation was excluded. Clinical symptoms, serum thyroxine and TRAb, thyroid ultrasound, and orbital computed tomography formed the basis for the diagnoses. Total RNA was extracted with Trizol reagent, and quality was checked on an Agilent 2100 Bioanalyzer. The TCR beta CDR3 regions were amplified from the RNA transcripts. For the first round of RT-PCR on the TCR CDR3, the HTBI primer set was used together with the Qiagen OneStep RT-PCR kit. Libraries were constructed in a second round of multiplex PCR, after which size selection and purification were carried out. Libraries were sequenced paired-end with 100 bp reads on an Illumina HiSeq2000. On the authors' methods: SOAPnuke was used to process the raw data, with reads discarded if the reads contained adapters or uncalled bases, had a mean Phred below 15, or lacked an exact constant-primer or identifier match. High-quality paired reads were merged using COPE v1.2.5, and each unique nucleotide sequence was defined as a clonotype. Clonotypes were aligned to IMGT TRBV, TRBD and TRBJ reference segments using MiTCR v1.1. Only V-J combinations with frequency above 0.0001, covering about 99% of repertoires, were analysed. The TCS score was defined as F50 (clonal expansion) divided by E x V (chaos), with BLOSUM62-based TCRdist calculated between CDR3 peptides within each V-J. Welch's t-statistics and random forest reduced 450 to 600 V-J features to around 14, which were used in a naive Bayes classifier (R e1071). The Morisita-Horn index was used to measure how similar the thyroid and blood repertoires were. TCRdb reworked the public reads: Q25 trimming with fastp, MiXCR clone assembly, productive beta chains retained. Identical CDR3 proteins give one entry, which carries the most common genes and DNA. The V and J calls here are based on TCRdb, not the publication. The sample has about 700,000 distinct CDR3 sequences on record, about 45% of them singletons. The biggest ten clones account for 6.5% to 9% of the sample.

This clonotype was recorded at least ten times. What antigen it recognizes has not been identified. The sample holds no much larger clone one base away, and base qualities are not on file. Sequences were obtained from peripheral blood or thyroid tissue (not recorded which). The clonotype originates from an adult man with Graves' disease, either hyperthyroidism or ophthalmopathy (not recorded which). The sequence joins TRBV2 to TRBJ1-4; no D gene can be assigned with confidence. CDR3 region: CASSRTATNEKLFF. The DNA reads as follows: TGTGCCAGCAGCCGGACGGCAACTAATGAAAAACTGTTTTTT.